This TCR beta chain was retrieved from a study of blood T cell repertoires in COVID-19. On the study more broadly: The cDNA or gDNA used as material had been derived from T cells, B-cell-depleted T cells, or PBMCs.

The study drew participants aged about 18 to 90 years from roughly 25 US areas. Cohorts were assigned according to the clinical history that participants reported. Per the original methods: The authors estimated nucleated cell counts from reference gene primer amplification. The assay was immunoSEQ multiplex PCR, and TCRdb's table has in-frame clones only and misses some. From that table come the V and J calls and clone size; the DNA was used to work out D and trimming. The repertoire holds more than 100,000 clones, with around 80% as singletons. The CDR3 is 12 residues long. Trimming took 10 bases from V and 3 from J, leaving 13 bases between them. Germline V lookup: CDR1 SEHNR, CDR2 FQNEAQ (reference sequence).

The source is a man in his forties with acute COVID-19. This chain joins TRBV7-9 and TRBJ2-7; possibly TRBD1 for D (6 bases). Sequencing input: PBMCs or T cells enriched from blood (not recorded which). Written as DNA, the CDR3 is TGTGCCACCACGGCAGGGGACTACGAGCAGTACTTC. Translating it yields CATTAGDYEQYF.